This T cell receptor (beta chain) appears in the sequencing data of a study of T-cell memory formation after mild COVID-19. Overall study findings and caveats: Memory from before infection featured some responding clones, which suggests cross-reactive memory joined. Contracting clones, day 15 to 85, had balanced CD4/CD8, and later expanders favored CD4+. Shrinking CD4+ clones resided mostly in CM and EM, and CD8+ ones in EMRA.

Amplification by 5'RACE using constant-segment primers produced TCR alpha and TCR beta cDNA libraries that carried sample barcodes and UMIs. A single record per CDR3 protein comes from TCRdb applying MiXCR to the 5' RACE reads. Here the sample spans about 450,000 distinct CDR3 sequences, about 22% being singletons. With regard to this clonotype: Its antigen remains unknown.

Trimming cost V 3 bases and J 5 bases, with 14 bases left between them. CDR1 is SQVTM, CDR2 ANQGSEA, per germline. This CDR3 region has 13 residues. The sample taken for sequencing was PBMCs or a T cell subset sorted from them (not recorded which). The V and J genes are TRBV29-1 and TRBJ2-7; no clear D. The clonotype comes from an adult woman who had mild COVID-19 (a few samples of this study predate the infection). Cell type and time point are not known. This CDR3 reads CSVEKGKADEQYF. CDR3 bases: TGCAGCGTTGAGAAGGGAAAGGCCGACGAGCAGTACTTC.